The source of this T cell receptor beta chain is a study of beta chain features in type 1 diabetes. Since all of the isolated RNA was reverse transcribed, expressed TCRB transcripts were what got sequenced. Assay used: immunoSEQ multiplex PCR; TCRdb lists only in-frame clones, some missing. The sample has approximately 170,000 clones; roughly 8% are singletons. Study findings and constraints: Shorter TCRB CDR3s, moderately but significantly so, marked every one of the four CD4+ subsets in Type 1 diabetes patients. Cells carrying high TCR expression could end up over-represented when cDNA is sequenced. VDJ junctions from patients with type 1 diabetes contained fewer insertions and more deletions.

As regards this clone: Its target is unknown.

The CDR3 spans 15 residues. V lost 2 bases, J lost 4 bases, and 6 bases stayed unmatched. Germline CDR1 LGHNA, CDR2 YSLEER. This clonotype originated in a middle-aged woman with type 1 diabetes. The material sequenced was central memory CD4+ T cells from blood. This chain connects TRBV4-3 to TRBJ1-2, with TRBD1 matching over 8 bases. The CDR3 loop reads CASSQTDREAYGYTF. The CDR3 nucleotides read TGCGCCAGCAGCCAAACGGACAGGGAAGCCTATGGCTACACCTTC.